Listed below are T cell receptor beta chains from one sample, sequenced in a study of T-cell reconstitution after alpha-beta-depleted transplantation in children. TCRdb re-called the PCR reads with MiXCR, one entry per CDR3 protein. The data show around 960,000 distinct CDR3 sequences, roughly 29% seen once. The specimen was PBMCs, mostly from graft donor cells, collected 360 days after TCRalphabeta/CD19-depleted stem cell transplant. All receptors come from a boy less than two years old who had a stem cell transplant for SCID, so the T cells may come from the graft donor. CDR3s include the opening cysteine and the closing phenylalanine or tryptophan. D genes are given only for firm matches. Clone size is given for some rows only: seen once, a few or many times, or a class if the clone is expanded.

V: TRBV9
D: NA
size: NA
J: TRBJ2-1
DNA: TGTGCCAGCAGCGACTGGGGAAGCTCCTACAATGAGCAGTTCTTC
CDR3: CASSDWGSSYNEQFF

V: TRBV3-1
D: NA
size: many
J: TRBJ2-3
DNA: TGTGCCAGCAGCCAAGATGTTGGGGCGGATACGCAGTATTTT
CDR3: CASSQDVGADTQYF

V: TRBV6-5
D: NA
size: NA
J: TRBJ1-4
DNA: TGTGCCAGCAGTCACGGGGGGGCTAGGACGGAAAAACTGTTTTTT
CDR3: CASSHGGARTEKLFF

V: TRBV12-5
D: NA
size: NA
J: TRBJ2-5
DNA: TGTGCTAGTGGTTCACCGGGGCTGCAAGAGACCCAGTACTTC
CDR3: CASGSPGLQETQYF

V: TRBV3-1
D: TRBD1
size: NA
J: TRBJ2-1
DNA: TGTGCCAGCAGCCTTACCGGGACAGGGGTCCACAATGAGCAGTTCTTC
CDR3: CASSLTGTGVHNEQFF

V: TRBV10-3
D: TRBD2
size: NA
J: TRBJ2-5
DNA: TGTGCCAGCTCGACTAGCGGGGGTCAAGAGACCCAGTACTTC
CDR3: CASSTSGGQETQYF

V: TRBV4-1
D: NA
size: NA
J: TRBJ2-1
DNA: TGCGCCAGCAGCCTCGAGGACTCCTCGTACAATGAGCAGTTCTTC
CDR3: CASSLEDSSYNEQFF

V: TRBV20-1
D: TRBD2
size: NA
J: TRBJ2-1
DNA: TGCAGTGCCACCTTCGGACTAGCGGGGAGGAGTGAGCAGTTCTTC
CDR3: CSATFGLAGRSEQFF

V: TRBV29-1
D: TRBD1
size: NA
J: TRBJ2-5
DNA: TGCAGCGTTGGTAACAGGGGAGAGACCCAGTACTTC
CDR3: CSVGNRGETQYF

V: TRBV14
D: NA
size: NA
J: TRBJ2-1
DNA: TGTGCCAGCAGCCGCGGCGGACCTTTGGAGCAGTTCTTC
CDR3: CASSRGGPLEQFF

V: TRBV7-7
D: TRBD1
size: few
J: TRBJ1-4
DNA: TGTGCCAGCAGCCCGACAGGGCCTTCCGGAAAACTGTTTTTT
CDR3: CASSPTGPSGKLFF

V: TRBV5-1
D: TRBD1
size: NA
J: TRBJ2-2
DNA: TGCGCCAGCAGCTTGGGAGGAGTGACAGGGATAATCACCGGGGAGCTGTTTTTT
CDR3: CASSLGGVTGIITGELFF

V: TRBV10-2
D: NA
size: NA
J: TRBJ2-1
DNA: TGCGCCAGCCGCGGTCGGGGGACCTACAATGAGCAGTTCTTC
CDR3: CASRGRGTYNEQFF

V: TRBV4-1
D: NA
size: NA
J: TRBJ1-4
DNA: TGCGCCAGCAGCCAAGAGCGGACCACGCTAAATGAAAAACTGTTTTTT
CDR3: CASSQERTTLNEKLFF

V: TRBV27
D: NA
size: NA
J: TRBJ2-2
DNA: TGTGCCAGCAGTCCCGATCCCGTGCCGAACACCGGGGAGCTGTTTTTT
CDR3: CASSPDPVPNTGELFF

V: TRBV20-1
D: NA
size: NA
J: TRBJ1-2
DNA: TGCAGTGCTCACACAGCCCACTATGGCTACACCTTC
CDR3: CSAHTAHYGYTF

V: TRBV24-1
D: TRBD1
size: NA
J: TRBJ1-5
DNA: TGTGCCACCAGTGGTACCGGGACAGGGGTTAATCAGCCCCAGCGTTTT
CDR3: CATSGTGTGVNQPQRF

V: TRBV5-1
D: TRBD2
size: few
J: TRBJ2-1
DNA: TGCGCCAGCAGCTTGGGGGGACTACCCCGTAACAATGAGCAGTTCTTC
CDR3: CASSLGGLPRNNEQFF

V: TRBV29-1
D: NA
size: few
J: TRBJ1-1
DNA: TGCAGCTTCCACGGGACGTTGAACACTGAAGCTTTCTTT
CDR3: CSFHGTLNTEAFF

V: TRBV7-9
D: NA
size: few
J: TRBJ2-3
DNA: TGTGCCAGCGGCGGGTTCGAAATTACAGATACGCAGTATTTT
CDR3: CASGGFEITDTQYF

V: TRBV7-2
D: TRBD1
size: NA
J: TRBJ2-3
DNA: TGTGCCAGCAGCCAGCAGGCCAGGGGGAACGGAGATACGCAGTATTTT
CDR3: CASSQQARGNGDTQYF

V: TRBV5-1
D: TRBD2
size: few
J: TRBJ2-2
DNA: TGCGCCAGCAGATTCAGCGGGGGGAACACCGGGGAGCTGTTTTTT
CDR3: CASRFSGGNTGELFF

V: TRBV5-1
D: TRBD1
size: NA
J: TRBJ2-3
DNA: TGCGCCAGCAGCTCATACCCCCAGGGGGCTTACGGCGCAGATACGCAGTATTTT
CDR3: CASSSYPQGAYGADTQYF

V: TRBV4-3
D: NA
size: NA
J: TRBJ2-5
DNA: TGCGCCAGCAGTCCCCTTCCAGAGGAGACCCAGTACTTC
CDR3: CASSPLPEETQYF

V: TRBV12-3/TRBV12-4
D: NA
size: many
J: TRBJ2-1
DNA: TGTGCCAGCAGTTTTAACAGTGGATCCTTGATTGAGCAGTTCTTC
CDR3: CASSFNSGSLIEQFF

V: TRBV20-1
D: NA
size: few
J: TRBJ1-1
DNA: TGCAGTGCTTTCCATCGGAGGGGCTTTGTTCCGAAATGGAACACTGAAGCTTTCTTT
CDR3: CSAFHRRGFVPKWNTEAFF

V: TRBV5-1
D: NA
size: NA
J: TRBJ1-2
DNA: TGCGCCAGCAGCCCTTCGGGGGGCAGCTATGGCTACACCTTC
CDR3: CASSPSGGSYGYTF

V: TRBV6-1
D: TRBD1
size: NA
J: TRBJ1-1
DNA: TGTGCCAGCAGTGAGGCCGGGACAGGGCGAACTGAAGCTTTCTTT
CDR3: CASSEAGTGRTEAFF

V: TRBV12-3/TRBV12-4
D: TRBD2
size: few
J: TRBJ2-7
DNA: TGTGCCAGCAGTTCAGTCGCGGGGGGCCCCTCCTACGAGCAGTACTTC
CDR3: CASSSVAGGPSYEQYF

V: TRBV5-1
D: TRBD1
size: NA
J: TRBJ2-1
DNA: TGCGCCAGCAGCTGGGAAGGGACAGCTCACAATGAGCAGTTCTTC
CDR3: CASSWEGTAHNEQFF

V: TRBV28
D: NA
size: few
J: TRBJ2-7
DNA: TGTGCCAGCAGCACAGGGCACGAGCAGTACTTC
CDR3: CASSTGHEQYF

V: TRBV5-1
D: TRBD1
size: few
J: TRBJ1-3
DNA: TGCGCCAGCAGCTCCCAGGGGGCAGCGGGAGGAAACACCATATATTTT
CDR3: CASSSQGAAGGNTIYF

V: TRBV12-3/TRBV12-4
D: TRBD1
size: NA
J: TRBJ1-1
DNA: TGTGCCAGCAGTTTATTTGGGCAGGGGGACACTGAAGCTTTCTTT
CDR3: CASSLFGQGDTEAFF

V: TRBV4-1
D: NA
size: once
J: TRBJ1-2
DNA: TGCGCCAGCAGCCTGGCGGATTCCGCTAACTATGGCTACACCTTC
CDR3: CASSLADSANYGYTF

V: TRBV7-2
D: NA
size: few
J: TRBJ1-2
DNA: TGTGCCAGCAGCTTGCACAGGGTTCGGGACTATGGCTACACCTTC
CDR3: CASSLHRVRDYGYTF

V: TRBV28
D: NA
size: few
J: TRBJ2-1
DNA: TGTGCCAGCAGTTTCCTGACCTATGTGCAGTTCTTC
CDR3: CASSFLTYVQFF

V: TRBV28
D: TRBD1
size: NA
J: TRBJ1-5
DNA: TGTGCCAGCAGGGGACAGGGAGGCCAGCCCCAGCATTTT
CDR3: CASRGQGGQPQHF

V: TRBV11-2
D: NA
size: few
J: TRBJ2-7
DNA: TGTGCCAGCAGCTTCCCCAGGGGTGGCTACGAGCAGTACTTC
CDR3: CASSFPRGGYEQYF

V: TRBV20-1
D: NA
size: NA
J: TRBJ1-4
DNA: TGCAGTGCTAGAGACAGCGTCACCGAAAAACTGTTTTTT
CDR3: CSARDSVTEKLFF

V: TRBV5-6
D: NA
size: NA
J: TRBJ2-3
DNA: TGTGCCAGCGTGACCGGGACGGACTCCACAGATACGCAGTATTTT
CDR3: CASVTGTDSTDTQYF

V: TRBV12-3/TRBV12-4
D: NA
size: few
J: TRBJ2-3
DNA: TGTGCCAGCAGTTTCCCAGGGTGGGCAGATACGCAGTATTTT
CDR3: CASSFPGWADTQYF

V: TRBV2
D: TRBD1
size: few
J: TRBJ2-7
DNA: TGTGCCAGCAGTGAATTGAGGGGACAGGTCCCCTACGAGCAGTACTTC
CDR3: CASSELRGQVPYEQYF

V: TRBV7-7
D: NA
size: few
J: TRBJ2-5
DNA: TGTGCCAGCAGCTTAAGTGTAGGGGGTTTGGGGGAGACCCAGTACTTC
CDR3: CASSLSVGGLGETQYF

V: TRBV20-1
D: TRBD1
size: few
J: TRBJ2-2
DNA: TGCAGTGCTAGAGAGAGGGACAGGGGGGACACCGGGGAGCTGTTTTTT
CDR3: CSARERDRGDTGELFF